These T cell receptor beta chains were read from a single sample in a study of blood T cell repertoires in COVID-19. Clones were sequenced by immunoSEQ multiplex PCR, and TCRdb holds only the in-frame ones, with some missing. The table has more than 150,000 clones, approximately 88% seen once. Source material: peripheral blood. The receptors come from a man between 35 and 55 years old with acute or convalescent COVID-19. Each CDR3 is given with its conserved first and last residue. Fields, in order: V gene, CDR3 length, J gene, CDR3 protein.

v_gene: TRBV6-5; len: 15; j_gene: TRBJ2-6; CDR3aa: CASSYFRSGANVLTF
v_gene: TRBV5-1; len: 14; j_gene: TRBJ2-3; CDR3aa: CASSLLAGTDTQYF
v_gene: TRBV11-2; len: 15; j_gene: TRBJ1-5; CDR3aa: CASSRDRVGNQPQHF
v_gene: TRBV30; len: 15; j_gene: TRBJ2-2; CDR3aa: CAWSVKRGRTGELFF
v_gene: TRBV28; len: 12; j_gene: TRBJ1-2; CDR3aa: CASHGGLYGYTF
v_gene: TRBV5-1; len: 16; j_gene: TRBJ1-5; CDR3aa: CASSPQGGMSNQPQHF
v_gene: TRBV28; len: 16; j_gene: TRBJ2-7; CDR3aa: CASSLLHQGAYDEQYF
v_gene: TRBV4-1; len: 19; j_gene: TRBJ1-2; CDR3aa: CASSQLPGQGRGINYGYTF
v_gene: TRBV4-3; len: 15; j_gene: TRBJ1-6; CDR3aa: CASSPGKGANSPLHF
v_gene: TRBV12-5; len: 15; j_gene: TRBJ2-3; CDR3aa: CASGFRTGASDTQYF
v_gene: TRBV6-5; len: 15; j_gene: TRBJ1-1; CDR3aa: CASSYGRGPPTEAFF
v_gene: TRBV2; len: 13; j_gene: TRBJ2-5; CDR3aa: CASSEYGAETQYF
v_gene: TRBV5-1; len: 15; j_gene: TRBJ1-5; CDR3aa: CASSFTGSGNQPQHF
v_gene: TRBV7-9; len: 15; j_gene: TRBJ1-1; CDR3aa: CASSHPGQGDTEAFF
v_gene: TRBV7-2; len: 16; j_gene: TRBJ1-1; CDR3aa: CASSPRTGGVGTEAFF
v_gene: TRBV6-5; len: 15; j_gene: TRBJ1-1; CDR3aa: CASRINRGRETEAFF
v_gene: TRBV18; len: 17; j_gene: TRBJ2-1; CDR3aa: CASSPRAGRGGRDEQFF
v_gene: TRBV19; len: 13; j_gene: TRBJ2-2; CDR3aa: CASSIQNTGELFF
v_gene: TRBV2; len: 14; j_gene: TRBJ2-1; CDR3aa: CASRPGQGWDEQFF
v_gene: TRBV2; len: 16; j_gene: TRBJ2-3; CDR3aa: CASSETVAGGTDTQYF
v_gene: TRBV24-1; len: 16; j_gene: TRBJ1-4; CDR3aa: CATSDRGTGANEKLFF
v_gene: TRBV7-2; len: 15; j_gene: TRBJ1-5; CDR3aa: CASSPMTGSNQPQHF
v_gene: TRBV6-2/TRBV6-3; len: 13; j_gene: TRBJ1-1; CDR3aa: CASSPTGYAEAFF
v_gene: TRBV4-2; len: 19; j_gene: TRBJ2-2; CDR3aa: CASSQEAGQGAPRAGELFF
v_gene: TRBV10-3; len: 12; j_gene: TRBJ2-5; CDR3aa: CAIGQGKETQYF
v_gene: TRBV5-1; len: 17; j_gene: TRBJ2-7; CDR3aa: CASSPAGQGVKDYEQYF
v_gene: TRBV6-5; len: 15; j_gene: TRBJ1-3; CDR3aa: CASSLQGFSGNTIYF
v_gene: TRBV5-8; len: 15; j_gene: TRBJ2-2; CDR3aa: CASSHWTGGAGELFF
v_gene: TRBV19; len: 12; j_gene: TRBJ2-1; CDR3aa: CASSIQYNEQFF
v_gene: TRBV7-9; len: 14; j_gene: TRBJ1-2; CDR3aa: CASSRPTVSDGYTF
v_gene: TRBV12-3/TRBV12-4; len: 13; j_gene: TRBJ2-7; CDR3aa: CASKFSQDYEQYF
v_gene: TRBV5-4; len: 16; j_gene: TRBJ2-3; CDR3aa: CASSLGASGGADTQYF
v_gene: TRBV9; len: 17; j_gene: TRBJ1-3; CDR3aa: CASSVSAVRNSGNTIYF
v_gene: TRBV5-1; len: 14; j_gene: TRBJ2-5; CDR3aa: CASSLFPGEETQYF
v_gene: TRBV5-1; len: 13; j_gene: TRBJ2-7; CDR3aa: CASSSPPTYEQYF
v_gene: TRBV7-8; len: 14; j_gene: TRBJ2-2; CDR3aa: CASSLVLGDGELFF
v_gene: TRBV5-1; len: 14; j_gene: TRBJ2-5; CDR3aa: CASSGLAVQETQYF
v_gene: TRBV6-1; len: 16; j_gene: TRBJ1-5; CDR3aa: CASSGGRGLTHQPQHF
v_gene: TRBV4-1; len: 18; j_gene: TRBJ1-6; CDR3aa: CASSQEEAGGPLGSPLHF
v_gene: TRBV9; len: 16; j_gene: TRBJ2-2; CDR3aa: CASSVTGGHPGEELFF
v_gene: TRBV6-2/TRBV6-3; len: 16; j_gene: TRBJ2-7; CDR3aa: CASSYRGAGGPYEQYF
v_gene: TRBV5-6; len: 14; j_gene: TRBJ1-6; CDR3aa: CASSWTVANSPLHF
v_gene: TRBV10-3; len: 15; j_gene: TRBJ2-3; CDR3aa: CATIRDRGRADTQYF
v_gene: TRBV5-4; len: 17; j_gene: TRBJ1-6; CDR3aa: CASSLAADSSYNSPLHF
v_gene: TRBV6-1; len: 15; j_gene: TRBJ1-6; CDR3aa: CASRNRDRGNSPLHF
v_gene: TRBV13; len: 14; j_gene: TRBJ1-2; CDR3aa: CASSLGQNLYGYTF
v_gene: TRBV15; len: 14; j_gene: TRBJ1-6; CDR3aa: CATSREGTGSPLHF
v_gene: TRBV4-1; len: 14; j_gene: TRBJ1-4; CDR3aa: CASSQRQGNEKLFF